A selection of T cell receptor beta chains follows, all from one sample in a study of OX40 agonist ivuxolimab in advanced cancers. Sequenced by immunoSEQ multiplex PCR; TCRdb stores in-frame clones only, minus some. Of tens of thousands of clones listed, 90% are singletons. Here the sequenced sample was CD4+ or CD8+ T cells sorted from blood, taken in a trial of the OX40 agonist ivuxolimab. These receptors were obtained from an adult with an advanced solid tumor such as melanoma, head and neck, liver or kidney cancer. Both conserved end residues are part of each CDR3. A D gene is named only where the DNA matches it firmly. Expanded clones get a size class; other rows say once, few or many, or leave the size out.

J | size | D | V | DNA | CDR3
TRBJ1-5 | few | - | TRBV28 | TGTGCCAGCAGCCAGATCGGGAATCAGCCCCAGCATTTT | CASSQIGNQPQHF
TRBJ1-1 | - | - | TRBV6-6 | TGTGCCAGCAGTTACGGGGGAATGAACACTGAAGCTTTCTTT | CASSYGGMNTEAFF
TRBJ2-7 | - | TRBD2 | TRBV5-4 | TGTGCCAGCAGCTTAAGCGGGATACACGAGCAGTACTTC | CASSLSGIHEQYF
TRBJ1-2 | few | - | TRBV7-2 | TGTGCCAGCAGCTTAGTTAAAGGGACGAGCGATGGCTACACCTTC | CASSLVKGTSDGYTF
TRBJ1-1 | - | - | TRBV5-1 | TGCGCCAGCAGCCCGGACCCTCGGACTGAAGCTTTCTTT | CASSPDPRTEAFF
TRBJ2-2 | - | TRBD1 | TRBV7-9 | TGTGCCAGCAGCCCAGGGCAGGGGGCGAACACCGGGGAGCTGTTTTTT | CASSPGQGANTGELFF
TRBJ2-1 | - | TRBD2 | TRBV7-2 | TGTGCCAGCAGCGGGACTAGCGGGATAAGTGAGCAGTTCTTC | CASSGTSGISEQFF
TRBJ1-5 | - | - | TRBV6-6 | TGTGCCAGCAATGGCCCACACAATCAGCCCCAGCATTTT | CASNGPHNQPQHF
TRBJ2-2 | - | - | TRBV6-5 | TGTGCCAGCAGTGACATGAACACCGGGGAGCTGTTTTTT | CASSDMNTGELFF
TRBJ2-2 | - | - | TRBV6-4 | TGTGCCAGCAGTCTCCAGGGGATGGTGAACACCGGGGAGCTGTTTTTT | CASSLQGMVNTGELFF
TRBJ2-2 | - | - | TRBV7-3 | TGTGCCAGCAGCTCGAGGACAAAGAACACCGGGGAGCTGTTTTTT | CASSSRTKNTGELFF
TRBJ2-1 | - | TRBD1 | TRBV5-1 | TGCGCCAGCAGCTTCCCGTCCGGGACAGGGCTACCTGAGCAGTTCTTC | CASSFPSGTGLPEQFF
TRBJ2-3 | - | TRBD2 | TRBV7-6 | TGTGCCAGCACCCGACTAGCGGGGACCTACACAGATACGCAGTATTTT | CASTRLAGTYTDTQYF
TRBJ1-2 | once | - | TRBV7-2 | TGTGCCAGCAGCATACCGAGATCCTATGGCTACACCTTC | CASSIPRSYGYTF
TRBJ1-2 | - | - | TRBV4-1 | TGCGCCAGCAGCCAGCCAGACTATGGCTACACCTTC | CASSQPDYGYTF
TRBJ2-1 | - | TRBD2 | TRBV6-5 | TGTGCCAGCAGTTACTCAGGACTAGCGGGAGGAAATGAGCAGTTCTTC | CASSYSGLAGGNEQFF
TRBJ2-1 | - | - | TRBV28 | TGTGCCAGCAGTCCGATTCTTGTGATTTCCTACAATGAGCAGTTCTTC | CASSPILVISYNEQFF
TRBJ1-2 | - | - | TRBV28 | TGTGCCAGCAACCCCGGGCCTTTTAACTATGGCTACACCTTC | CASNPGPFNYGYTF
TRBJ1-4 | - | TRBD1 | TRBV10-3 | TGTGCCATCAGTGAGGGGACAGGTAATGAAAAACTGTTTTTT | CAISEGTGNEKLFF
TRBJ2-5 | - | TRBD2 | TRBV5-1 | TGCGCCAGCAGCTTGGGGTTAGCGGGAGGGATGGAGGAGACCCAGTACTTC | CASSLGLAGGMEETQYF
TRBJ1-2 | - | TRBD1 | TRBV7-2 | TGTGCCAGCAGCCTGCAGGGACAGGGGGCGATCTATGGCTACACCTTC | CASSLQGQGAIYGYTF
TRBJ2-7 | - | - | TRBV28 | TGTGCCAGCAGTTTAAGACCCACCGGGACAATCTACGAGCAGTACTTC | CASSLRPTGTIYEQYF